The clone carrying this T cell receptor (beta chain) was detected only a few times. The sample originates from a study of T-cell memory formation after mild COVID-19. The germline CDR1 and CDR2 sequences are LGHDT and YNNKEL (reference sequence). With V trimmed by 4 bases and J by 5 bases, 4 bases remained unmatched. This CDR3 is 13 amino acids long. Each CDR3 protein gets one entry after TCRdb re-called the 5' RACE reads with MiXCR. The sample yields hundreds of thousands of distinct CDR3 sequences, about 15% seen once. Source material: PBMCs or a T cell subset sorted from them (not recorded which). The clonotype was recovered from a man younger than 35 who had mild COVID-19 (a few samples of this study predate the infection). Cell type and time point are not known. This chain links TRBV3-1 with TRBJ1-2, with 7 bases aligning to TRBD1. CDR3 in DNA: TGTGCCAGCAGCCCAGGGACAGAGTATGGCTACACCTTC. It yields the protein CASSPGTEYGYTF.